Below, 26 T cell receptor beta chains from the same sample are listed, as sequenced in a study of CD8 T cell repertoires and HIV-1 epitope variants. These TCRs are of unknown antigen specificity. Here immunoSEQ multiplex PCR was the method, and the copy in TCRdb shows in-frame clones only, minus some. Seen here are 5,000 to 6,500 clones, around 64% observed once, and the top ten hold about 40%. Sequenced: cultured CD8+ T cells derived from PBMCs. The receptors originated from a male donor with HIV.

V and J are TRBV21-1 and TRBJ1-3. TRBV21-1 has pseudogene status. The CDR3 is made up of 15 amino acids. The CDR3 spells CASSKAPGGGNTIYF. CDR3 bases: TGTGCCAGCAGCAAAGCGCCCGGGGGGGGGAACACCATATATTTT.

The gene calls are TRBV5-4 and TRBJ1-6; D call uncertain. The V gene's germline CDR1 is SGHNT and CDR2 YYREEE (reference sequence). V gave up 1 base and J gave up 6 bases, with 5 bases separating them. This CDR3 has 13 residues. CDR3 region: CASSLWINSPLHF. CDR3 in DNA: TGTGCCAGCAGCTTGTGGATTAATTCACCCCTCCACTTT.

This clone was seen a handful of times. The chain joins TRBV13 to TRBJ1-3, with D maybe TRBD1 (5 bases). The CDR3 runs 15 residues. CDR1 and CDR2 from the germline V gene are PRHDT and FYEKMQ (reference sequence). Between the trimmed V and J ends, which lost 1 base and 2 bases, there was a span of 9 bases. The CDR3, as DNA: TGTGCCAGCAGCTTAGCAGGGAAGGCTGGAAACACCATATATTTT. This sequence encodes CASSLAGKAGNTIYF.

J is TRBJ2-1 and V is TRBV28; no clear D. The length of the CDR3 is 15 residues. Germline CDR1 and CDR2: MDHEN and SYDVKM. Trimming cost V 3 bases and J 6 bases, with 15 bases left between them. The CDR3 loop is CASSFPRETSNEQFF. CDR3 nucleotide sequence: TGTGCCAGCAGTTTTCCCCGAGAGACTTCCAATGAGCAGTTCTTC. Full variable domain (remainder filled in from reference TRBV28 and TRBJ2-1): DVKVTQSSRYLVKRTGEKVFLECVQDMDHENMFWYRQDPGLGLRLIYFSYDVKMKEKGDIPEGYSVSREKKERFSLILESASTNQTSMYLCASSFPRETSNEQFFGPGTRLTVL.

This clone was counted once. The V gene is TRBV29-1, the J gene TRBJ1-2; 8 bases are shared with TRBD1. CDR3 length: 13 residues. V lost 3 bases to trimming and J lost 5 bases; unmatched junction nucleotides: 5. Germline lookup yields CDR1 SQVTM and CDR2 ANQGSEA. Here the CDR3 reads CSVETGDEYGYTF. CDR3 bases: TGCAGCGTTGAGACAGGGGATGAGTATGGCTACACCTTC.

The genes are TRBV10-1 and TRBJ2-2; D might be TRBD1 (6 bases). Per the germline V gene, CDR1 is WNHNN and CDR2 is SYGVQD (reference sequence). This CDR3 spans 15 amino acids. V lost 7 bases and J lost 5, with 17 bases in between. The CDR3 DNA sequence: TGCGCCAGCACCCAGGATGCAGGGGAAACCGGGGAGCTGTTTTTT. It is translated as CASTQDAGETGELFF.

The chain employs TRBV7-2 and TRBJ1-5; no clear D gene. Germline V gives CDR1 SGHTA, CDR2 FQGNSA. This CDR3 is built from 15 residues. Trimming cost V 1 base and J 4 bases, with 11 bases left between them. The CDR3 nucleotides read TGTGCCAGCAGCTTAGACGTCTTTGTGAATCAGCCCCAGCATTTT. Translated, it gives CASSLDVFVNQPQHF.

This chain joins TRBV5-6 and TRBJ1-1; no definite D call. Trimming shortened V by 4 bases and J by 11 bases, and 18 bases separated the two germline ends. The CDR3 consists of 13 residues. The germline V gene has CDR1 SGHDT and CDR2 YYEEEE. The CDR3 region is CASSPRAGVDAFF. The CDR3 DNA follows: TGTGCCAGCAGCCCAAGGGCGGGCGTTGACGCTTTCTTT. Complete variable domain (other parts from reference TRBV5-6 and TRBJ1-1): DAGVTQSPTHLIKTRGQQVTLRCSPKSGHDTVSWYQQALGQGPQFIFQYYEEEERQRGNFPDRFSGHQFPNYSSELNVNALLLGDSALYLCASSPRAGVDAFFGQGTRLTVV.

The chain is built from TRBV7-6 and TRBJ2-7; the D gene is possibly TRBD2 (6 bases). Germline V gene data show CDR1 as SGHVS and CDR2 as FNYEAQ. The ends were cut back, 1 base at V and 2 bases at J, with 12 bases in the middle. CDR3 size: 15 residues. The CDR3 DNA reads TGTGCCAGCAGCTTAGGTGGCGGGAACACCTACGAGCAGTACTTC. Translating it yields CASSLGGGNTYEQYF.

The V gene is TRBV27, the J gene TRBJ2-7, with D maybe TRBD2 (6 bases). V shed 5 bases and J shed 3 bases, with 17 bases lying between them. Germline V gene data show CDR1 as MNHEY and CDR2 as SMNVEV (reference sequence). The length of the CDR3 is 15 residues. The CDR3 region has the DNA TGTGCCAGCAGTCTACAACCGGGACTCCTCTACGAGCAGTACTTC. It specifies CASSLQPGLLYEQYF.

In its sample, this clone was seen a few times. The V call is TRBV6-4, the J call TRBJ1-1, with 9 bases that match TRBD1. The CDR3 extends over 15 amino acids. The germline gives CDR1 MRHNA, CDR2 SNTAGT. With V trimmed by 9 bases and J by 0 bases, 8 bases remained unmatched. The CDR3 is CARLRDRDLNTEAFF. CDR3 DNA sequence: TGTGCCAGGTTACGGGACAGGGACCTGAACACTGAAGCTTTCTTT.

This clone showed up just a few times. The chain combines TRBV6-5 with TRBJ1-2; D is ambiguous. Germline V gives CDR1 MNHEY, CDR2 SVGAGI. The CDR3 has 13 amino acids. Trimming removed 4 bases from V and 8 bases from J, with 14 bases in between. CDR3 region: CASSWEDGRGYTF. The CDR3 coding sequence is TGTGCCAGCAGTTGGGAGGATGGGAGGGGCTACACCTTC.

V gene TRBV27 combines with J gene TRBJ2-1, with a tentative D call TRBD2 (5 bases). The V end was cut by 3 bases, the J end by 3 bases, with 12 bases between. The CDR3 loop spans 15 amino acids. The germline CDR1 and CDR2 sequences are MNHEY and SMNVEV (reference sequence). CDR3 nucleotide sequence: TGTGCCAGCAGTTTGGACGGGGAATTCTACAATGAGCAGTTCTTC. Translation gives CASSLDGEFYNEQFF.

The chain carries TRBV6-5 and TRBJ1-2, with a weak D call TRBD1 (6 bases). CDR1 and CDR2 (germline): MNHEY, SVGAGI. The CDR3 runs to 15 residues. V dropped 2 bases and J dropped 4 bases, with 14 bases sitting between them. CDR3 coding DNA: TGTGCCAGCAGTTACCCACAGACAGGTTCCTATGGCTACACCTTC. It codes for CASSYPQTGSYGYTF.

The J gene is TRBJ2-5, the V gene TRBV27; D not certain. The CDR3 is 13 residues long. V was pared by 2 bases and J by 0 bases, with 4 bases between. CDR1 is MNHEY and CDR2 is SMNVEV in the germline V gene (reference sequence). CDR3 sequence reads: CASSLPNQETQYF. The CDR3 nucleotides are TGTGCCAGCAGTTTACCCAACCAAGAGACCCAGTACTTC.

V usage is TRBV6-5 and J usage is TRBJ1-2; D is uncertain. CDR1 is MNHEY and CDR2 is SVGAGI in the germline V gene. Trimming took off 2 bases at V and 2 bases at J, with 6 bases between the two ends. CDR3 length equals 13 residues. The CDR3 loop reads CASSYVRNYGYTF. The CDR3 region has the DNA TGTGCCAGCAGTTACGTCAGGAACTATGGCTACACCTTC.

This clone has only a few counts. The rearrangement joins TRBV19 to TRBJ2-5; 10 bases match TRBD1. The germline V gene has CDR1 LNHDA and CDR2 SQIVND (reference sequence). V lost 7 bases and J lost 5; bases outside the gene matches: 7. This CDR3 comprises 14 residues. The DNA for the CDR3 is TGTGCCAGTACCGCGACAGGGGGCGTGGAGACCCAGTACTTC. It is translated as CASTATGGVETQYF.

Worth noting for this clone: A read error may produce the germline difference seen at one junction end. For the CDR3, the DNA is TGTGCCAGCAGCCGCCCCACCGGAACCCAAAAGACCCAGTACTTC. This gives the protein CASSRPTGTQKTQYF. This chain links TRBV28 with TRBJ2-5; no reliable D call. The CDR3 totals 15 residues. Germline V gene data show CDR1 as MDHEN and CDR2 as SYDVKM.

The gene calls are TRBV11-3 and TRBJ1-1; no reliable D call. CDR3 size: 13 residues. V was pared by 1 base and J by 7 bases, with 10 bases between. The germline gives CDR1 SGHNT, CDR2 YENEEA. The CDR3 sequence is CASSLGGENEAFF. The CDR3 nucleotides are TGTGCCAGCAGCTTAGGCGGGGAGAATGAAGCTTTCTTT. Combining the CDR3 with reference TRBV11-3 and TRBJ1-1 gives the whole variable domain EAGVVQSPRYKIIEKKQPVAFWCNPISGHNTLYWYLQNLGQGPELLIRYENEEAVDDSQLPKDRFSAERLKGVDSTLKIQPAELGDSAVYLCASSLGGENEAFFGQGTRLTVV.

This clone occurred a few times. J is TRBJ2-7 and V is TRBV5-4; D is possibly TRBD2 (7 bases). Per germline, CDR1 SGHNT and CDR2 YYREEE (reference sequence). Trimming shortened V by 2 bases and J by 4 bases, and 10 bases separated the two germline ends. This CDR3 comprises 13 residues. CDR3 nucleotides: TGTGCCAGCAGCTTTGGGAGGGGGTACGAGCAGTACTTC. Protein: CASSFGRGYEQYF.

The V and J genes are TRBV27 and TRBJ2-6, with D uncertain. The V and J ends lost 10 bases and 0 bases respectively, with 22 bases between them. The germline gives CDR1 MNHEY, CDR2 SMNVEV (reference sequence). The CDR3 is 18 amino acids. The CDR3 loop is CATQSTTTANSGANVLTF. CDR3 coding DNA: TGTGCCACCCAATCCACAACTACTGCGAACTCTGGGGCCAACGTCCTGACTTTC.

The chain uses TRBV7-2 and TRBJ2-3; D is tentatively TRBD1 or TRBD2 (5 bases each). The CDR3 has 14 amino acids. Looked up from germline, CDR1 is SGHTA and CDR2 is FQGNSA. The V and J ends lost 1 base and 1 base respectively, with 6 bases between them. The CDR3 coding sequence is TGTGCCAGCAGCTTAGGGGACCGCACAGATACGCAGTATTTT. Translating it yields CASSLGDRTDTQYF.

This clone was seen more than once but under ten times. The V and J genes are TRBV9 and TRBJ1-1; D call uncertain. The CDR3 is 13 residues long. The germline CDR1 and CDR2 sequences are SGDLS and YYNGEE. Trimming pared 0 bases from V and 8 bases from J, leaving 11 bases between. Here the CDR3 reads CASSVGVDAEAFF. For the CDR3, the DNA is TGTGCCAGCAGCGTAGGAGTGGACGCCGAAGCTTTCTTT. Filled out from reference TRBV9 and TRBJ1-1, the complete variable domain reads DSGVTQTPKHLITATGQRVTLRCSPRSGDLSVYWYQQSLDQGLQFLIQYYNGEERAKGNILERFSAQQFPDLHSELNLSSLELGDSALYFCASSVGVDAEAFFGQGTRLTVV.

The chain carries TRBV30 and TRBJ2-7; D ambiguous. Germline lookup yields CDR1 GTSNPN and CDR2 SVGIG (reference sequence). V was pared by 4 bases and J by 1 base, with 11 bases between. This CDR3 comprises 13 residues. CDR3 amino acids: CAWTMEGSYEQYF. In DNA, the CDR3 is TGTGCCTGGACAATGGAAGGATCCTACGAGCAGTACTTC.

The gene calls are TRBV21-1 and TRBJ2-7; the table's D gene call, TRBD1, was not cross checked with the DNA. TRBV21-1 represents a pseudogene. The CDR3 runs to 14 residues. The CDR3 reads CASSTGQDLGEQYF. CDR3 DNA: TGTGCCAGCAGCACTGGACAGGATTTGGGTGAGCAGTACTTC.

There are a few counts of this clone. The CDR3 sequence: CASNTGGSWEQYF. CDR3 nucleotide sequence: TGTGCCAGCAATACAGGGGGCTCGTGGGAGCAGTACTTC. The rearrangement joins TRBV28 to TRBJ2-7; TRBD1 matches 9 bases. V gave up 7 bases and J gave up 7 bases; unmatched junction bases: 8. CDR1 is MDHEN and CDR2 is SYDVKM in the germline V gene. The CDR3 runs 13 residues.